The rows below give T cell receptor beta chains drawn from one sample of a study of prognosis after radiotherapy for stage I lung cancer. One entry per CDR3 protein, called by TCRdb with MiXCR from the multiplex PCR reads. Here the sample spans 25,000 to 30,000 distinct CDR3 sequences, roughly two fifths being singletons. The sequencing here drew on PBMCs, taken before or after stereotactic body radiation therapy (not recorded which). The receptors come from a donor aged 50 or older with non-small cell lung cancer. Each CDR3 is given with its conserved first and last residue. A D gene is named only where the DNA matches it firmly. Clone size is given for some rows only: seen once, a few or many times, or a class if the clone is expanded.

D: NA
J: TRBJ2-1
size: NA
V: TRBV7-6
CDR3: CASSSPIGVSSYNEQFF
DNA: TGTGCCAGCAGCTCCCCTATAGGTGTGTCCTCCTACAATGAGCAGTTCTTC

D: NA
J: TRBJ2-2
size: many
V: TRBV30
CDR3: CAWRRSNTGELFF
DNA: TGTGCCTGGAGGAGGAGCAACACCGGGGAGCTGTTTTTT

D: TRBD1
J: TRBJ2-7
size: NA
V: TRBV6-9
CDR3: CASSPYRGRPAGPYF
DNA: TGTGCCAGCAGCCCCTACAGGGGGCGTCCGGCGGGTCCGTACTTC

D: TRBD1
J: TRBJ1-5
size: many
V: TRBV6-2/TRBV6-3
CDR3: CASSPGQADQPQHF
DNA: TGTGCCAGCAGTCCGGGACAGGCTGATCAGCCCCAGCATTTT

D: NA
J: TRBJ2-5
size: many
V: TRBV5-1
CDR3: CASSLGDGSGETQYF
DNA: TGCGCCAGCAGCTTGGGTGATGGGAGCGGGGAGACCCAGTACTTC

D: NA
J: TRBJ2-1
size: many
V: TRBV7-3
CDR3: CASSISGDNEQFF
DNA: TGTGCCAGCAGCATATCTGGTGACAATGAGCAGTTCTTC

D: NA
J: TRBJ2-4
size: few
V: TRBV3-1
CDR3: CASSQVGLAKNIQYF
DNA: TGTGCCAGCAGCCAAGTAGGGCTAGCCAAAAACATTCAGTACTTC

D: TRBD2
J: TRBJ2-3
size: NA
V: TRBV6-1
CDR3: CASSPRWLAGGRDTQYF
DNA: TGTGCCAGCAGCCCTCGATGGCTAGCGGGAGGGCGGGATACGCAGTATTTT

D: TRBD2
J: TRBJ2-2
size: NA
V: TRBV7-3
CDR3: CAMGLAGNTGELFF
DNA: TGTGCCATGGGACTAGCGGGAAACACCGGGGAGCTGTTTTTT

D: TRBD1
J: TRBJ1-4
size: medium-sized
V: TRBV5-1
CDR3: CASSLLPPGQGVVEKLFF
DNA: TGCGCCAGCAGCTTGCTTCCCCCGGGACAGGGGGTTGTTGAAAAACTGTTTTTT

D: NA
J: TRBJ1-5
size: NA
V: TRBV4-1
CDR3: CASSQDSDQPQHF
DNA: TGCGCCAGCAGCCAAGATTCGGATCAGCCCCAGCATTTT

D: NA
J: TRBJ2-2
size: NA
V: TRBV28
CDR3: CSSSFYSQGLTGEPFF
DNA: TGTTCCAGCAGTTTTTATTCTCAGGGGTTGACCGGGGAGCCGTTTTTT

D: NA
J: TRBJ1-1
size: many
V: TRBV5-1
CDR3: CASSLGLRASTEAFF
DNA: TGCGCCAGCAGCTTGGGATTGCGGGCGAGCACTGAAGCTTTCTTT

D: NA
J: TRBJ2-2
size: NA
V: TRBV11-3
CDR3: CASSFESTKWRTGELFF
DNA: TGTGCCAGCAGCTTCGAATCGACGAAGTGGCGCACCGGGGAGCTGTTTTTC

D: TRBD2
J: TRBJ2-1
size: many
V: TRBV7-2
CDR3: CASSSRAAGASNEQFF
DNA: TGTGCCAGCAGCTCCCGGGCGGCGGGAGCCTCCAATGAGCAGTTCTTC

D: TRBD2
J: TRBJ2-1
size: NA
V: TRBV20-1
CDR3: CSVTGTSGKNEQFF
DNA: TGCAGTGTTACCGGGACTAGCGGAAAAAATGAGCAGTTCTTC

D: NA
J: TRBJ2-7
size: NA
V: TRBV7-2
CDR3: CASILVGLQSYEQYF
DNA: TGTGCCAGCATCTTAGTGGGACTCCAATCCTACGAGCAGTACTTC

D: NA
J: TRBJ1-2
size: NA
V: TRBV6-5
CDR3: CASSYSMGGAYGYTF
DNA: TGTGCCAGCAGTTACTCGATGGGGGGGGCCTATGGCTACACCTTC

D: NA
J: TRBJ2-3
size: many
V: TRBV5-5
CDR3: CASSLSDTQYF
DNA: TGTGCCAGCAGCTTGTCAGATACGCAGTATTTT

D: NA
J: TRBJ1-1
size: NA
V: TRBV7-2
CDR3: CASSSDYTEAFF
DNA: TGTGCCAGCAGCTCTGACTACACTGAAGCTTTCTTT

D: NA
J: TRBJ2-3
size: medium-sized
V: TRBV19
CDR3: CASSIRGAEDTQYF
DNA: TGTGCCAGTAGTATACGGGGGGCGGAAGATACGCAGTATTTT

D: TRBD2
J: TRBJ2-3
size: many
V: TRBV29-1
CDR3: CSLERGEATDTQYF
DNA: TGCAGCCTCGAGCGGGGTGAGGCGACAGATACGCAGTATTTT

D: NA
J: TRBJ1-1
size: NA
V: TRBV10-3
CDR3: CAISFSPLWRTEAFF
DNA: TGTGCCATCAGCTTTTCTCCCCTTTGGAGGACTGAAGCTTTCTTT

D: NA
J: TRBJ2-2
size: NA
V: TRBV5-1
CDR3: CASSSTNSTRDGTGELFF
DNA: TGCGCCAGCAGCTCGACTAACTCGACTAGGGACGGCACCGGGGAGCTGTTTTTT

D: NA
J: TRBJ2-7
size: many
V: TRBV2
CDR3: CASSASQGGYEQYF
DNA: TGTGCCAGCAGTGCGTCTCAGGGGGGCTACGAGCAGTACTTC

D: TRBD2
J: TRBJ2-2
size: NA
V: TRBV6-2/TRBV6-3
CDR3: CASRLGGANTGELFF
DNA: TGTGCCAGCCGTTTGGGGGGGGCGAACACCGGGGAGCTGTTTTTT

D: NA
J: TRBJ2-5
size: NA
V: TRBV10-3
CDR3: CAISELGRAETKYF
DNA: TGTGCCATCAGTGAATTAGGGCGGGCAGAGACCAAGTACTTC

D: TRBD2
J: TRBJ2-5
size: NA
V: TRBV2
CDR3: CASEASGGYQETQYF
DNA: TGTGCCAGCGAAGCTAGCGGGGGTTACCAAGAGACCCAGTACTTC

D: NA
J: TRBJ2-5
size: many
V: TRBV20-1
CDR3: CSAWGQETQYF
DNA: TGCAGTGCATGGGGGCAAGAGACCCAGTACTTC

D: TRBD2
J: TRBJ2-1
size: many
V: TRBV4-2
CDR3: CASSQETGGRQGQFF
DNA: TGTGCCAGCAGCCAAGAAACGGGAGGGCGTCAAGGGCAGTTCTTC

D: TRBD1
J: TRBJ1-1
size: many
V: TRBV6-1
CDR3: CASSLPSGTAEAFF
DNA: TGTGCCAGCAGTCTACCATCCGGGACAGCTGAAGCTTTCTTT

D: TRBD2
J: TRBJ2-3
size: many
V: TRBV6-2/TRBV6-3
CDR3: CASRSGGHPDTQYF
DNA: TGTGCCAGCAGGAGCGGGGGGCACCCAGATACGCAGTATTTT

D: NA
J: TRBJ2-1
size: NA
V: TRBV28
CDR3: CASKVESSYNEQFF
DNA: TGTGCCTCCAAGGTGGAGAGCTCCTACAATGAGCAGTTCTTC

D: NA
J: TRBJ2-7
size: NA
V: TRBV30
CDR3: CASSGPSYEQYF
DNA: TGTGCCTCCTCTGGACCCTCCTACGAGCAGTACTTC

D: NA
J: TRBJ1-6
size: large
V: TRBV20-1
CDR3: CSARETASNSPLHF
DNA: TGCAGTGCTAGAGAAACAGCCTCTAATTCACCCCTCCACTTT

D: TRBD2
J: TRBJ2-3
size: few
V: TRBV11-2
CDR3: CASGLAGGYTDTQYF
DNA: TGTGCCAGCGGACTAGCGGGGGGTTACACAGATACGCAGTATTTT

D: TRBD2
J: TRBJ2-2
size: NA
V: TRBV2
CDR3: CASIAGGSGELVF
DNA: TGTGCCAGCATTGCCGGGGGGTCCGGGGAGCTGGTTTTT

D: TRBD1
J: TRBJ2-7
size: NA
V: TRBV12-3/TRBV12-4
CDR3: CASSRQGLSYEQYF
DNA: TGTGCCAGCAGTCGACAGGGCCTCTCCTACGAGCAGTACTTC

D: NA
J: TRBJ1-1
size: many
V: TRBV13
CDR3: CASSGTAQGPAFF
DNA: TGTGCCAGCAGCGGGACGGCCCAGGGTCCAGCTTTCTTT

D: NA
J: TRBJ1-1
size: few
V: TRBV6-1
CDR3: CASSEHLGAGHTEAFF
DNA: TGTGCCAGCAGTGAACACCTCGGGGCAGGGCACACTGAAGCTTTCTTT

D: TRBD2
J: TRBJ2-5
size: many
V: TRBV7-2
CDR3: CASSSIVSGGTETQYF
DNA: TGTGCCAGCAGCTCCATAGTAAGCGGGGGCACGGAGACCCAGTACTTC

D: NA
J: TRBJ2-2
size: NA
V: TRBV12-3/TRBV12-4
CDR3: CASIWQTGELFF
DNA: TGTGCCAGCATCTGGCAGACCGGGGAGCTGTTTTTT

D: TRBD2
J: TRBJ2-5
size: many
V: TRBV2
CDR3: CASARTSERETQYF
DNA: TGTGCCAGCGCACGGACTAGTGAAAGGGAGACCCAGTACTTC

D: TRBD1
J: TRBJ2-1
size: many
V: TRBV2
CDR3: CASSTRAGGSYNEQFF
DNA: TGTGCCAGCTCCACCCGGGCAGGGGGTTCATACAATGAGCAGTTCTTC

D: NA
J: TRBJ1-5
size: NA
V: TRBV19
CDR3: CASIIVVQGGQPQHF
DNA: TGTGCCAGTATTATTGTCGTTCAGGGCGGACAGCCCCAGCATTTT

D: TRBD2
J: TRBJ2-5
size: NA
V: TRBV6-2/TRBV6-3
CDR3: CASSVRLAVSIGGETQYF
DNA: TGTGCCAGCAGTGTCCGACTAGCGGTGTCAATAGGGGGAGAGACCCAGTACTTC

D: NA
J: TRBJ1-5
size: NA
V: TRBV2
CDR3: CASSEGSLGNQPQHF
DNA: TGTGCCAGCAGTGAGGGCTCGTTAGGCAATCAGCCCCAGCATTTT

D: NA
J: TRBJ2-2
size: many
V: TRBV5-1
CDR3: CASSLDSTNTGELFF
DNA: TGCGCCAGCAGCTTGGATAGTACTAACACCGGGGAGCTGTTTTTT

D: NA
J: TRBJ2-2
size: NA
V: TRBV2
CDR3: CASSVRTENTGELFF
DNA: TGTGCCAGCAGTGTTAGGACAGAGAACACCGGGGAGCTGTTTTTT

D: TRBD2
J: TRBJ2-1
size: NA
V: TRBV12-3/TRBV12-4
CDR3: CAISPPGLAGGSEHFF
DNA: TGTGCCATCAGTCCCCCCGGACTAGCGGGGGGCAGTGAGCATTTCTTC

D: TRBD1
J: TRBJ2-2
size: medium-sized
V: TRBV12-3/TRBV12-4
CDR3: CASSRQGNTGELFF
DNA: TGTGCCAGCAGTCGACAGGGGAACACCGGGGAGCTGTTTTTT